The 13 T cell receptor beta chains presented below share a single source sample, sequenced in a study of blood T cell repertoires in COVID-19. Measured with immunoSEQ multiplex PCR; TCRdb has only the in-frame clones, and not every one. The data hold about 110,000 clones, with 75% to 95% observed a single time. The sample comprised peripheral blood. The source of these receptors is a woman aged 25 to 39 with acute or convalescent COVID-19.

The V call is TRBV10-2, the J call TRBJ2-5; 9 bases fit TRBD1. CDR3 length equals 15 residues. With 2 bases clipped from V and 2 bases from J, the junction kept 3 bases outside the gene matches. Germline V gives CDR1 WSHSY, CDR2 SAAADI. CDR3 DNA sequence: TGCGCCAGCAGTGAGGGGACAGGGCGTCAAGAGACCCAGTACTTC. As protein: CASSEGTGRQETQYF.

The V call is TRBV12-3 or TRBV12-4, the J call TRBJ1-5, with 7 bases lining up with TRBD1. The J segment lost 7 bases and the V segment lost 8 bases, leaving 8 bases of the junction unmatched. This CDR3 spans 13 amino acids. Written as DNA, the CDR3 is TGTGCCAGCGGGGGGACAGTAGAACAGCCCCAGCATTTT. Residues: CASGGTVEQPQHF.

This chain links TRBV25-1 with TRBJ1-5; TRBD1 is a possible D gene (5 bases). CDR3 length: 16 amino acids. Per germline, CDR1 MGHDK and CDR2 SYGVNS. V was shortened by 3 bases and J by 4 bases, with 16 bases between the two germline ends. This CDR3 reads CASSEGGTASNQPQHF. As DNA, the CDR3 is TGTGCCAGCAGTGAGGGGGGTACAGCTTCGAATCAGCCCCAGCATTTT.

The V call is TRBV11-3, the J call TRBJ1-1; a weak D match, TRBD1 (6 bases). The CDR3 is made up of 18 amino acids. V gave up 2 bases and J gave up 0 bases, with 19 bases separating them. Germline CDR1 reads SGHNT; CDR2 reads YENEEA. This chain's CDR3 is CASSLRSGGHTLNTEAFF. DNA of the CDR3: TGTGCCAGCAGCTTACGGTCGGGGGGCCATACCTTGAACACTGAAGCTTTCTTT. The variable domain in full, with the rest retrieved from reference TRBV11-3 and TRBJ1-1, is EAGVVQSPRYKIIEKKQPVAFWCNPISGHNTLYWYLQNLGQGPELLIRYENEEAVDDSQLPKDRFSAERLKGVDSTLKIQPAELGDSAVYLCASSLRSGGHTLNTEAFFGQGTRLTVV.

The chain is built from TRBV5-4 and TRBJ1-1; TRBD1 is a possible D gene (6 bases). V lost 4 bases and J lost 4, with 8 bases in between. Germline loops: CDR1 SGHNT, CDR2 YYREEE (reference sequence). The length of the CDR3 is 12 residues. This chain's CDR3 is CASSLDSTEAFF. For the CDR3, the DNA is TGTGCCAGCAGCCTGGACAGCACTGAAGCTTTCTTT.

The chain carries TRBV6-5 and TRBJ2-5; TRBD1 aligns across 7 bases. Per germline, CDR1 MNHEY and CDR2 SVGAGI. Unmatched junction bases numbered 12, after V lost 6 bases and J lost 5 bases. The CDR3 contains 15 residues. CDR3 in amino acids: CASSPSPDREETQYF. CDR3 DNA sequence: TGTGCCAGCAGCCCGAGCCCCGACAGGGAGGAGACCCAGTACTTC.

The gene calls are TRBV30 and TRBJ1-1; 7 bases align to TRBD1. Trimming took 5 bases from V and 1 from J; bases not matched to a gene: 4. The length of the CDR3 is 13 residues. Germline CDR1 reads GTSNPN; CDR2 reads SVGIG (reference sequence). The CDR3 sequence is CAWGGQPNTEAFF. Written as DNA, the CDR3 is TGTGCCTGGGGGGGACAGCCGAACACTGAAGCTTTCTTT.

V and J are TRBV28 and TRBJ1-5; D not resolved. V was shortened by 1 base and J by 6 bases, with 13 bases between the two germline ends. Germline V gene data show CDR1 as MDHEN and CDR2 as SYDVKM. The CDR3 has 15 residues. CDR3: CASSLSAGSGQPQHF. In nucleotides, the CDR3 is TGTGCCAGCAGTTTATCGGCCGGGTCGGGTCAGCCCCAGCATTTT.

This clone showed up just once. A junction boundary mismatches the germline segment, possibly from a read error. V and J are TRBV25-1 and TRBJ2-1; D perhaps matches TRBD1 (5 bases). This CDR3 contains 15 residues. CDR1 and CDR2 (germline): MGHDK, SYGVNS. The DNA for the CDR3 is TGTGCCAGCACCTCAGGGTTTGGACCCTACCATGAGCAGTTCTTC. As protein: CASTSGFGPYHEQFF.

The rearrangement uses TRBV3-1 (or the pseudogene TRBV3-2) and TRBJ1-1; 7 bases agree with TRBD1. V dropped 4 bases and J dropped 3; count of bases not matched to a gene: 5. CDR1 is LGHDT, CDR2 YNNKEL, per germline (reference sequence). The CDR3 totals 14 residues. The CDR3 protein is CASSPIQGYTEAFF. The CDR3 DNA is TGTGCCAGCAGCCCTATACAGGGGTACACTGAAGCTTTCTTT.

V gene TRBV5-1 combines with J gene TRBJ2-7, with a tentative D call TRBD2 (6 bases). Trimming cost V 4 bases and J 6 bases, with 8 bases left between them. Looked up from germline, CDR1 is SGHRS and CDR2 is YFSETQ. This CDR3 is built from 11 residues. The CDR3 nucleotides are TGCGCCAGCAGCGCGGGGAGCGAGCAGTACTTC. It is translated as CASSAGSEQYF.

The rearrangement links TRBV9 to TRBJ1-1; D may be TRBD1 (6 bases). V gave up 3 bases and J gave up 1 base, with 16 bases separating them. Per germline, CDR1 SGDLS and CDR2 YYNGEE. The CDR3 loop spans 16 amino acids. In DNA, the CDR3 is TGTGCCAGCAGCGCTATCCCAGGGGCGGAGAACACTGAAGCTTTCTTT. This gives the protein CASSAIPGAENTEAFF. Looking up the rest from reference TRBV9 and TRBJ1-1 gives the full variable domain: DSGVTQTPKHLITATGQRVTLRCSPRSGDLSVYWYQQSLDQGLQFLIQYYNGEERAKGNILERFSAQQFPDLHSELNLSSLELGDSALYFCASSAIPGAENTEAFFGQGTRLTVV.

The chain uses TRBV10-1 and TRBJ2-7, with TRBD1 matching over 11 bases. The CDR3 is 17 residues long. The V gene end was trimmed by 0 bases and the J gene end by 9 bases; junction bases not matched to a gene: 13. Germline CDR1 WNHNN, CDR2 SYGVQD (reference sequence). CDR3 sequence reads: CASSESGPGTGGEGQYF. The CDR3 DNA reads as TGCGCCAGCAGTGAGTCGGGACCCGGGACAGGGGGTGAAGGGCAGTACTTC.